What follows is one T cell receptor beta chain and its context. This clone has just a few counts. What this receptor recognizes is not known. The input lacks base qualities; no much larger clone sits a single base away. Explained via the paper, the time point label denotes: cycle 2 day 1 (C2D1) of nivolumab. Every trial patient had relapsed after autologous stem cell transplantation, and cohorts A, B and C differed in prior brentuximab vedotin exposure. The trial cohort comprised some 60 patients with relapsed/refractory classical Hodgkin lymphoma whose best overall responses were complete response, partial response or progressive disease. Single-agent nivolumab was administered to trial patients in the multi-cohort phase II CheckMate 205 trial. An independent review committee assessed best overall response using the 2007 International Working Group response criteria. PBMCs from the trial were collected at three points: immediately before nivolumab initiation (C1D1), and during therapy at cycle 2 day 1 and cycle 4 day 1. Peripheral blood was collected in 8 mL Vacutainer Cell Preparation Tubes, from which PBMCs were isolated by centrifugation and then cryopreserved.

The Qiagen DNeasy kit was used to extract genomic DNA from unsorted PBMCs and from the negatively selected CD4+ and CD8+ fractions. TCR beta CDR3 regions were subjected to amplification by immunoSEQ multiplex PCR with primers that anneal to V and J segments. Amplification bias was minimized using a synthetic immune receptor repertoire, and residual bias was removed computationally after sequencing. In the authors' own workflow: Custom Python scripts were used to quantify repertoire diversity as the Shannon entropy index. The unsorted, CD4+ and CD8+ repertoires were each analyzed separately, with the exception of combined analyses, where CD4+ and CD8+ sequences were merged in silico. A clone counted as expanded when the clone's frequency after treatment rose at least 2-fold relative to C1D1, and clones undetected at baseline were given a pseudocount of 0.5. Singleton clones were defined as clones with 0 or 1 copy at C1D1, and non-singleton clones were defined as clones with 2 or more copies. Clones expanded in unsorted samples were labelled as CD4+, CD8+ or unknown by matching protein sequences in sorted samples from the same patient. Wilcoxon tests on paired samples were used to test diversity changes from C1D1 to C4D1. TCRdb's version of the immuneACCESS table is confined to in-frame rearrangements and falls short of the full clone set. An unresolved V gene accounts for under half of the shortfall where checked; the remainder is of unknown origin. V and J calls and clone size come straight from that table; D and trimming were deduced from the DNA. For this sample there are roughly 140,000 clones; approximately 81% appear just once. About 9% of the sample goes to the ten largest clones.

This sample was taken from a study of PD-1 blockade in classical Hodgkin lymphoma (dated by TCRdb to 2018 to 2021). Notes on the research overall: Nivolumab dosing was 3 mg/kg intravenously every 2 weeks, continuing until either disease progression or unacceptable toxicity. The study used CyTOF and TCR beta sequencing to define a peripheral blood immune signature of response to PD-1 blockade in classical Hodgkin lymphoma. What the work shows at the level of the full study, not this receptor alone: Baseline TCR diversity was reported to be lower in newly diagnosed patients than in healthy donors and to be lower still in relapsed/refractory patients. The study was limited to a single clinical trial cohort, and causes of repertoire differences, possibly disease activity or prior therapy, remained undefined. Lower diversity was observed in patients in whom nivolumab was started less than 1 year after ASCT, and these patients were excluded from later analyses so that confounding by immune reconstitution would be avoided. CD4+ but not CD8+ TCR diversity rose significantly by C4D1 (p=0.0027 vs p=0.16), most apparent in complete responders (p=0.02). Trial patients with a complete response had baseline diversity similar to that of newly diagnosed patients, while partial responders and progressors had significantly lower diversity.

CDR1 and CDR2 were assigned from the germline V gene (reference sequence) as SEHNR and FQNEAQ. The CDR3 starts with the cysteine, ends with the phenylalanine, and has 16 residues. The DNA shown is the 48-base CDR3, in frame from base 1. Germline trimming amounts to 5 bases on V and 0 bases on J, with 7 as the count of junction bases outside the gene matches. The rearrangement combines TRBV7-9 with TRBJ1-1; 9 central bases correspond to TRBD1. This sequence was found in a human donor with classical Hodgkin lymphoma. The specimen was peripheral blood mononuclear cells (PBMCs), collected before the second cycle of nivolumab. At the DNA level, the sequence is TGTGCCAGCAGCCCTCCAGGACAGGGGATGAACACTGAAGCTTTCTTT. Its protein is CASSPPGQGMNTEAFF.